This T cell receptor beta chain is drawn from a study of CD8+CD57+ T cells in acquired aplastic anemia. Overall study: Quantities of DNA derived from sorted CD4+ and CD8+ cells averaged roughly 3 ug. Study-level findings and limits: Some 31 sequences, all CD8+ CDR3, were shared between patients and controls.

Details on this clonotype: Its antigen is unidentified.

Using genomic DNA as the template, TCR beta VDJ and CDR3 profiling was carried out. TCRdb itself ran the reads through MiXCR, one entry per CDR3 protein. Of hundreds of thousands of distinct CDR3 sequences listed, around three fifths were seen once; the top ten hold 8%. Germline trimming cut 1 base from V and 7 bases from J; bases unmatched to any gene: 4. Germline V gives CDR1 SGHTA, CDR2 FQGNSA. The CDR3 is made up of 15 amino acids. The chain links TRBV7-2 to TRBJ2-2; TRBD1 matches 9 bases. Sequenced material: sorted CD4+, CD8+, or CD8+CD57+ T cells (not recorded which) from PBMCs. The receptor's source is a human donor with severe aplastic anemia or a healthy control (not recorded which). The chain's CDR3 is CASSLGDRAHGELFF. The CDR3 nucleotides are TGTGCCAGCAGCTTAGGGGACAGGGCCCACGGGGAGCTGTTTTTT. Full variable domain (remainder filled in from reference TRBV7-2 and TRBJ2-2): GAGVSQSPSNKVTEKGKDVELRCDPISGHTALYWYRQSLGQGLEFLIYFQGNSAPDKSGLPSDRFSAERTGGSVSTLTIQRTQQEDSAVYLCASSLGDRAHGELFFGEGSRLTVL.